This T cell receptor (beta chain) was obtained from a study of cytomegalovirus exposure and HLA in healthy donors. General study results and limits: The authors later found TCR association rates varying by HLA locus, with DRB1 most and HLA-C fewest. Cytomegalovirus association was assigned to about 150 TCR beta chains.

In the PCR, 60 Vbeta and 13 Jbeta primers were used. Using immunoSEQ multiplex PCR, the repertoire was profiled, and TCRdb retains in-frame clones only, with some absent. The sample shows approximately 140,000 clones, approximately 83% of them seen only once. Points on this clone: Antigen unknown.

This receptor was identified in a girl aged 2 to 9 in good health and CMV-seronegative. Sequenced input: PBMCs.

DNA for the CDR3: TGTGCCAGCAGTTCTAATGAGGGCTCCTACAATGAGCAGTTCTTC. Translating gives CASSSNEGSYNEQFF. The chain combines TRBV6-4 with TRBJ2-1; D perhaps matches TRBD2 (5 bases). This CDR3 region has 15 residues. Germline CDR1 reads MRHNA; CDR2 reads SNTAGT. Trimming took off 5 bases at V and 0 bases at J, with 11 bases between the two ends.